A single sample gave rise to the 18 T cell receptor beta chains below, sequenced in a study of blood T cell repertoires in COVID-19. Here immunoSEQ multiplex PCR was the method, and the copy in TCRdb shows in-frame clones only, minus some. The sample has 50,000 to 65,000 clones, 84% seen once. Material: peripheral blood. Receptors were obtained from a man in his 60s with COVID-19, enrolled during active disease.

The CDR3 DNA reads as TGTGCCAGCAGTGAAGTCCCAGGGAATTCACCCCTCCACTTT. It translates to CASSEVPGNSPLHF. J is TRBJ1-6 and V is TRBV6-1, with D possibly TRBD1 on 5 matching bases. Trimming pared 1 base from V and 7 bases from J, leaving 8 bases between. There are 14 residues in the CDR3. CDR1 and CDR2 (germline): MNHNS, SASEGT.

This clone appeared once. J is TRBJ2-3 and V is TRBV10-1; 7 bases fit TRBD2. In germline, CDR1 is WNHNN, CDR2 SYGVQD (reference sequence). V was clipped by 6 bases and J by 0 bases; unmatched bases: 3. The CDR3 consists of 14 residues. The DNA of the CDR3 is TGCGCCAGCAGAAGCGGGGCGAGCACAGATACGCAGTATTTT. Its protein is CASRSGASTDTQYF.

The chain is built from TRBV29-1 and TRBJ2-7; a weak D match, TRBD2 (5 bases). The germline V gene has CDR1 SQVTM and CDR2 ANQGSEA. This CDR3 is 14 amino acids long. Trimming took off 6 bases at V and 0 bases at J, with 15 bases between the two ends. CDR3 in amino acids: CSVIGRGNSYEQYF. DNA of the CDR3: TGCAGCGTGATAGGCCGGGGAAACTCCTACGAGCAGTACTTC.

The rearrangement links TRBV6-5 to TRBJ1-2, with 7 nucleotides matching TRBD1. Germline assignment: CDR1 MNHEY and CDR2 SVGAGI. CDR3 length equals 13 residues. Trimming took 10 bases from V and 0 from J; bases not matched to a gene: 5. The DNA of the CDR3 is TGTGCCACCAGACAGGGAACTAACTATGGCTACACCTTC. Its protein product is CATRQGTNYGYTF.

V and J are TRBV11-2 and TRBJ1-1; 9 nucleotides agree with TRBD1. Germline loops: CDR1 SGHAT, CDR2 FQNNGV. J was trimmed by 1 base and V by 0 bases; bases with no gene match: 6. The CDR3 spans 17 residues. CDR3 protein: CASSLEGQGFGNTEAFF. The DNA of the CDR3 is TGTGCCAGCAGCTTAGAGGGACAGGGTTTCGGGAACACTGAAGCTTTCTTT.

The V gene is TRBV5-1, the J gene TRBJ1-2, with D perhaps TRBD1 (5 bases). The CDR3 spans 16 residues. Deletions cut 4 bases from V and 3 bases from J, with 19 bases between. Germline loops: CDR1 SGHRS, CDR2 YFSETQ. This CDR3 is CASSQHTGTLDYGYTF. DNA for the CDR3: TGCGCCAGCAGCCAACACACGGGGACTCTTGACTATGGCTACACCTTC.

The chain employs TRBV19 and TRBJ1-1; no clear D gene. Germline values: CDR1 LNHDA, CDR2 SQIVND (reference sequence). The CDR3 runs 13 residues. V was pared by 1 base and J by 0 bases, with 3 bases between. The CDR3 region is CASSIAVNTEAFF. CDR3 in DNA: TGTGCCAGTAGTATAGCAGTGAACACTGAAGCTTTCTTT.

In its sample, this clone was seen once. The chain recombines TRBV6-2 or TRBV6-3 with TRBJ2-1; 7 nucleotides line up with TRBD2. The CDR3 spans 13 residues. Trimming cost V 5 bases and J 6 bases; bases outside gene matches: 4. CDR1 and CDR2 from the germline V gene are MNHEY and SVGEGT. The CDR3 is CASSKLASNEQFF. DNA for the CDR3: TGTGCCAGCAGTAAACTAGCGAGCAATGAGCAGTTCTTC.

The chain is built from TRBV5-1 and TRBJ2-3, with D maybe TRBD2 (6 bases). This CDR3 is 15 amino acids long. Germline CDR1 is SGHRS and CDR2 is YFSETQ. Trimming stripped 1 base from V and 5 bases from J, with 14 bases between. CDR3: CASSLTGEKGDTQYF. The CDR3 DNA is TGCGCCAGCAGCTTGACGGGGGAGAAGGGAGATACGCAGTATTTT.

The V call is TRBV5-6, the J call TRBJ1-6; TRBD1 agrees at 10 bases. With V trimmed by 3 bases and J by 9 bases, 3 bases remained unmatched. The germline V gene has CDR1 SGHDT and CDR2 YYEEEE. The CDR3 has 14 residues. The CDR3: CASSYRDRGSPLHF. CDR3 coding DNA: TGTGCCAGCAGCTACCGGGACAGGGGTTCACCCCTCCACTTT.

This chain connects TRBV28 to TRBJ1-2; 7 bases are a match to TRBD1. The CDR3 is 14 amino acids. J gave up 3 bases and V 5 bases, and 6 bases lay outside the gene matches. Germline CDR1 MDHEN, CDR2 SYDVKM. CDR3: CASSPYGTDYGYTF. The CDR3 DNA sequence: TGTGCCAGCAGTCCCTACGGGACAGACTATGGCTACACCTTC.

The rearrangement joins TRBV5-4 to TRBJ2-1; D is unresolved. The CDR3 totals 13 residues. The germline CDR1 and CDR2 sequences are SGHNT and YYREEE (reference sequence). The germline V and J ends were trimmed by 0 bases and 5 bases, with 6 bases remaining between them. The CDR3 region has the DNA TGTGCCAGCAGCTTGGTCGTCGACAATGAGCAGTTCTTC. This sequence encodes CASSLVVDNEQFF.

The rearrangement links TRBV30 to TRBJ2-5, with 10 bases matching TRBD1. The CDR3 is 14 residues long. CDR1 is GTSNPN and CDR2 is SVGIG in the germline V gene (reference sequence). The V segment lost 2 bases and the J segment 7 bases; nucleotides outside the gene matches: 7. The CDR3 sequence: CAWSPGTGVVTQYF. The CDR3 coding sequence is TGTGCCTGGAGTCCCGGGACAGGGGTTGTGACCCAGTACTTC.

The chain recombines TRBV11-2 with TRBJ1-1; a weak D match, TRBD1 (5 bases). Trimming stripped 3 bases from V and 1 base from J, with 6 bases between. The CDR3 is made up of 13 amino acids. CDR1 and CDR2 (germline): SGHAT, FQNNGV. CDR3 DNA: TGTGCCAGCAGCTTCGACAGGAACACTGAAGCTTTCTTT. Its translation is CASSFDRNTEAFF.

The chain is built from TRBV4-1 and TRBJ2-7; 12 bases map to TRBD2. The junction had 6 bases not matched to a gene; V was cut back by 1 base and J by 5 bases. This CDR3 region has 16 residues. The germline gives CDR1 MGHRA, CDR2 YSYEKL. CDR3 loop: CASSQGTSGMNDEQYF. The CDR3 nucleotides are TGCGCCAGCAGCCAAGGGACTAGCGGGATGAATGACGAGCAGTACTTC.

This chain joins TRBV2 and TRBJ1-5; unclear D gene. The germline V gene has CDR1 SNHLY and CDR2 FYNNEI. With 2 bases removed from V and 2 bases from J, the gap between germline ends came to 10 bases. This CDR3 has 15 amino acids. The CDR3 region is CASSELASGNQPQHF. The CDR3 DNA sequence: TGTGCCAGCAGTGAACTCGCGTCGGGCAATCAGCCCCAGCATTTT.

V and J are TRBV6-5 and TRBJ2-7, with a possible D match to TRBD1 (6 bases). Germline loops: CDR1 MNHEY, CDR2 SVGAGI. Between the trimmed V and J ends, which lost 8 bases and 3 bases, there was a span of 8 bases. This CDR3 region has 11 residues. CDR3 loop: CASGQHYEQYF. The DNA for the CDR3 is TGTGCCAGCGGACAGCACTACGAGCAGTACTTC.

This chain connects TRBV2 to TRBJ2-5; 7 bases fit TRBD2. The V gene's germline CDR1 is SNHLY and CDR2 FYNNEI. With V trimmed by 3 bases and J by 4 bases, 5 bases remained unmatched. The CDR3 is 14 residues long. The CDR3 coding sequence is TGTGCCAGCAGTGACCCTAGGGAGGGAGAGACCCAGTACTTC. Translating it yields CASSDPREGETQYF.